These 9 T cell receptor beta chains share one sample of origin, sequenced in a study of blood T cell repertoires in COVID-19 (dated by TCRdb to the early 2020s). The protocol used for the library was the immunoSEQ multiplex PCR assay. This is the immuneACCESS table as TCRdb keeps it, with only in-frame sequences that have V and J called. A part of the clones is gone; compared with another copy, unresolved V genes explain less than half, and the rest is unexplained. The sample includes over 200,000 clones, with around 90% observed a single time. The ten top clones hold around 1.2% of the sample. Material: peripheral blood. The receptors were sampled from a man aged 25 to 40 with acute or convalescent COVID-19.

The chain carries TRBV6-5 and TRBJ1-2, with 7 positions matching TRBD1. Per the germline V gene, CDR1 is MNHEY and CDR2 is SVGAGI. Trimming at V came to 10 bases and at J to 1 base, leaving 9 bases not matched to a gene. This CDR3 is 14 amino acids long. DNA for the CDR3: TGTGCCACCTCACCGGGACAGCGTAACTATGGCTACACCTTC. Its protein product is CATSPGQRNYGYTF.

This clone was seen only once. V usage is TRBV2 and J usage is TRBJ2-1, with 10 positions matching TRBD2. J gave up 3 bases and V 6 bases, and 5 bases lay outside the gene matches. This CDR3 has 15 residues. Germline assignment: CDR1 SNHLY and CDR2 FYNNEI. CDR3 protein: CASRAGTSDYNEQFF. The CDR3 DNA follows: TGTGCCAGCAGGGCCGGGACTAGCGACTACAATGAGCAGTTCTTC.

This sequence joins TRBV12-3 or TRBV12-4 and TRBJ1-2; D unclear. The ends were cut back, 3 bases at V and 2 bases at J, with 7 bases in the middle. The CDR3 is 13 amino acids. The CDR3 DNA sequence: TGTGCCAGCAGTTTGGCCAAAAACTATGGCTACACCTTC. Protein product: CASSLAKNYGYTF.

V is TRBV18 and J is TRBJ1-1; no definite D call. V lost 4 bases, J lost 1 base, and 7 bases lay in between. This CDR3 has 13 amino acids. CDR1 and CDR2 from the germline V gene are KGHSH and LQKENI. DNA for the CDR3: TGTGCCAGCTCACGCAGCGAGAACACTGAAGCTTTCTTT. Translating gives CASSRSENTEAFF.

The chain is built from TRBV18 and TRBJ2-3, with 9 bases lining up with TRBD2. The length of the CDR3 is 18 residues. CDR1 and CDR2 from the germline V gene are KGHSH and LQKENI. Unmatched junction bases numbered 13, after V lost 2 bases and J lost 4 bases. DNA of the CDR3: TGTGCCAGCTCACCATTTCTGACGCGGGGGGGCCCCTCAGATACGCAGTATTTT. As protein: CASSPFLTRGGPSDTQYF.

J is TRBJ2-2 and V is TRBV4-1, with D hard to call. The CDR3 is made up of 21 amino acids. Germline assignment: CDR1 MGHRA and CDR2 YSYEKL. V was cut by 4 bases and J by 6 bases, with 33 bases left in between. DNA of the CDR3: TGCGCCAGCAGCCCATTATCCTCCGGCGAGACCTCGATACTCCAGGCCGGGGAGCTGTTTTTT. It encodes CASSPLSSGETSILQAGELFF.

V is TRBV27 and J is TRBJ2-1; 8 positions match TRBD2. This CDR3 spans 15 amino acids. Looked up from germline, CDR1 is MNHEY and CDR2 is SMNVEV (reference sequence). The V segment lost 3 bases and the J segment 0 bases; nucleotides outside the gene matches: 1. CDR3 in DNA: TGTGCCAGCAGTTTGAGCGGGAGCTCCTACAATGAGCAGTTCTTC. Encoded protein: CASSLSGSSYNEQFF.

The chain carries TRBV19 and TRBJ1-2, with D hard to call. This CDR3 spans 17 amino acids. The V gene lost 3 bases and the J gene lost 2 bases, with 19 bases spanning the gap. Germline CDR1 LNHDA, CDR2 SQIVND (reference sequence). CDR3 DNA sequence: TGTGCCAGTAGTATCCCACTTCCATCCGCCGCGAACTATGGCTACACCTTC. Amino acid sequence: CASSIPLPSAANYGYTF. The whole variable domain, remainder taken from reference TRBV19 and TRBJ1-2, is DGGITQSPKYLFRKEGQNVTLSCEQNLNHDAMYWYRQDPGQGLRLIYYSQIVNDFQKGDIAEGYSVSREKKESFPLTVTSAQKNPTAFYLCASSIPLPSAANYGYTFGSGTRLTVV.

The rearrangement uses TRBV30 and TRBJ1-2; D ambiguous. The germline gives CDR1 GTSNPN, CDR2 SVGIG (reference sequence). The V end was cut by 4 bases, the J end by 0 bases, with 12 bases between. There are 14 residues in the CDR3. The CDR3 bases are TGTGCCTGGATAACACCACCCCCTAACTATGGCTACACCTTC. Residues: CAWITPPPNYGYTF.